This is a list of T cell receptor beta chains from one sample in a study of blood T cell repertoires in COVID-19. The protocol was immunoSEQ multiplex PCR, while the TCRdb copy is restricted to in-frame clones and leaves out a portion. The sample yields around 76,000 clones, roughly 89% seen once. Input material: peripheral blood. The source of these receptors is a man aged 55-75 years with acute or convalescent COVID-19. Each CDR3 is given with its conserved first and last residue. Not all rows give a size; the values are once, few, many and, for expanded clones, a class.

CDR3 length: 11
clone size: .
V gene: TRBV20-1
CDR3 protein: CACASTDTQYF

CDR3 length: 12
clone size: once
V gene: TRBV2
CDR3 protein: CASSPNTETQYF

CDR3 length: 14
clone size: .
V gene: TRBV5-5
CDR3 protein: CASSPQGALSEQFF

CDR3 length: 16
clone size: .
V gene: TRBV6-1
CDR3 protein: CASSEGTGGTNQPQHF

CDR3 length: 14
clone size: .
V gene: TRBV20-1
CDR3 protein: CSASSGQGPYEQYF

CDR3 length: 15
clone size: .
V gene: TRBV21-1
CDR3 protein: CASSKGYSGGYEQFF

CDR3 length: 16
clone size: .
V gene: TRBV9
CDR3 protein: CASSVGPRGSGNTIYF

CDR3 length: 16
clone size: .
V gene: TRBV11-2
CDR3 protein: CASSPGGRGRWYEQYF

CDR3 length: 17
clone size: .
V gene: TRBV5-1
CDR3 protein: CASSSQLAGGPEQTQYF

CDR3 length: 15
clone size: .
V gene: TRBV5-6
CDR3 protein: CASSLVGTGTYEQYF

CDR3 length: 17
clone size: few
V gene: TRBV11-2
CDR3 protein: CASSNTRDSRFNSPLHF

CDR3 length: 11
clone size: .
V gene: TRBV5-6
CDR3 protein: CASSLGQAQYF

CDR3 length: 15
clone size: .
V gene: TRBV6-5
CDR3 protein: CASRPRTVLNTEAFF

CDR3 length: 15
clone size: .
V gene: TRBV25-1
CDR3 protein: CASSDPGQAIYGYTF

CDR3 length: 14
clone size: .
V gene: TRBV10-3
CDR3 protein: CAISEPGQPYEQYF

CDR3 length: 13
clone size: few
V gene: TRBV19
CDR3 protein: CASNTGVGNTIYF

CDR3 length: 15
clone size: few
V gene: TRBV7-3
CDR3 protein: CASSSTSGGVGTQYF

CDR3 length: 16
clone size: few
V gene: TRBV5-4
CDR3 protein: CASSPGLAGGIGELFF

CDR3 length: 14
clone size: .
V gene: TRBV24-1
CDR3 protein: CATSDFVTGGEQFF

CDR3 length: 19
clone size: .
V gene: TRBV10-3
CDR3 protein: CAISESRRLAGGNTGELFF

CDR3 length: 12
clone size: .
V gene: TRBV11-1
CDR3 protein: CASSWDRAEAFF

CDR3 length: 12
clone size: once
V gene: TRBV29-1
CDR3 protein: CSVASAGQPQHF

CDR3 length: 13
clone size: .
V gene: TRBV5-1
CDR3 protein: CASSLVAAGEQYF

CDR3 length: 11
clone size: .
V gene: TRBV7-9
CDR3 protein: CASSGRGSQFF

CDR3 length: 14
clone size: .
V gene: TRBV29-1
CDR3 protein: CSVEVQATSYEQYF

CDR3 length: 16
clone size: .
V gene: TRBV5-6
CDR3 protein: CASSLSGTGLGEKLFF

CDR3 length: 14
clone size: .
V gene: TRBV10-2
CDR3 protein: CASSVTGANTEAFF

CDR3 length: 15
clone size: .
V gene: TRBV5-1
CDR3 protein: CASSLGDTRLHGYTF

CDR3 length: 18
clone size: .
V gene: TRBV10-2
CDR3 protein: CASTGQGPREATNEKLFF

CDR3 length: 14
clone size: .
V gene: TRBV10-3
CDR3 protein: CAISVYRDTGELFF

CDR3 length: 12
clone size: .
V gene: TRBV24-1
CDR3 protein: CATSDLRGTQYF

CDR3 length: 13
clone size: .
V gene: TRBV24-1
CDR3 protein: CATRSGGNQPQHF

CDR3 length: 15
clone size: .
V gene: TRBV7-3
CDR3 protein: CASSRAGGSTDTQYF

CDR3 length: 15
clone size: .
V gene: TRBV7-8
CDR3 protein: CASSLASGNNEKLFF

CDR3 length: 15
clone size: .
V gene: TRBV6-5
CDR3 protein: CASSLGQGTNEKLFF

CDR3 length: 21
clone size: .
V gene: TRBV21-1
CDR3 protein: CASSKRGSGDRGREGNQPQHF

CDR3 length: 17
clone size: once
V gene: TRBV9
CDR3 protein: CASSVEMKDRGGNTIYF

CDR3 length: 15
clone size: .
V gene: TRBV3-1/TRBV3-2
CDR3 protein: CASSRLSGGADTQYF

CDR3 length: 18
clone size: .
V gene: TRBV5-1
CDR3 protein: CASSYGLAGALTSTQQYF

CDR3 length: 14
clone size: .
V gene: TRBV6-5
CDR3 protein: CASSRDRGSYEQYF

CDR3 length: 13
clone size: .
V gene: TRBV5-4
CDR3 protein: CASSFLDSYEQYF

CDR3 length: 15
clone size: once
V gene: TRBV21-1
CDR3 protein: CASSKGDGSSYEQYF

CDR3 length: 16
clone size: .
V gene: TRBV7-3
CDR3 protein: CASSRDAITSTDTQYF

CDR3 length: 14
clone size: .
V gene: TRBV28
CDR3 protein: CATDEPPGTGELFF

CDR3 length: 15
clone size: .
V gene: TRBV25-1
CDR3 protein: CASSVGRSLPTEAFF

CDR3 length: 13
clone size: .
V gene: TRBV2
CDR3 protein: CASSESWGLEQYF

CDR3 length: 14
clone size: .
V gene: TRBV10-3
CDR3 protein: CAIGPSGGAYEQYF

CDR3 length: 16
clone size: .
V gene: TRBV29-1
CDR3 protein: CSDQSTDLGRDQPQHF

CDR3 length: 16
clone size: .
V gene: TRBV18
CDR3 protein: CASSPPPDRAGYEQYF

CDR3 length: 18
clone size: .
V gene: TRBV6-1
CDR3 protein: CASSEERAGGPYQETQYF

CDR3 length: 15
clone size: .
V gene: TRBV18
CDR3 protein: CASTPGLANTGELFF

CDR3 length: 15
clone size: .
V gene: TRBV18
CDR3 protein: CASSSLSEANTEAFF

CDR3 length: 15
clone size: .
V gene: TRBV11-2
CDR3 protein: CASSPSGTGGYGYTF